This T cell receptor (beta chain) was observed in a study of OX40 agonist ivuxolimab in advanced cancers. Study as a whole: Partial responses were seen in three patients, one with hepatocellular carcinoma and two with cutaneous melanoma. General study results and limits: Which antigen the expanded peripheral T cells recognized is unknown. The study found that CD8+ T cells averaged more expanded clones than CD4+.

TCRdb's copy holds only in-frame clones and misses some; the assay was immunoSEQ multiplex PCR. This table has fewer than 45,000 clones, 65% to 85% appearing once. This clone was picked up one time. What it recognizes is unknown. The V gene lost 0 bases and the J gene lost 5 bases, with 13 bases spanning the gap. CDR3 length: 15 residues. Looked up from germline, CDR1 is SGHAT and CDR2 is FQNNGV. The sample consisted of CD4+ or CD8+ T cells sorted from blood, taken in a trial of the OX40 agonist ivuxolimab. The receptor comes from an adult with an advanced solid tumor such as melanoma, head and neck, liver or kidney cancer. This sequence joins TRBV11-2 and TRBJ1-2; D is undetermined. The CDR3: CASSLDPGRAYGYTF. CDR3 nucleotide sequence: TGTGCCAGCAGCTTAGATCCCGGCCGGGCATATGGCTACACCTTC.